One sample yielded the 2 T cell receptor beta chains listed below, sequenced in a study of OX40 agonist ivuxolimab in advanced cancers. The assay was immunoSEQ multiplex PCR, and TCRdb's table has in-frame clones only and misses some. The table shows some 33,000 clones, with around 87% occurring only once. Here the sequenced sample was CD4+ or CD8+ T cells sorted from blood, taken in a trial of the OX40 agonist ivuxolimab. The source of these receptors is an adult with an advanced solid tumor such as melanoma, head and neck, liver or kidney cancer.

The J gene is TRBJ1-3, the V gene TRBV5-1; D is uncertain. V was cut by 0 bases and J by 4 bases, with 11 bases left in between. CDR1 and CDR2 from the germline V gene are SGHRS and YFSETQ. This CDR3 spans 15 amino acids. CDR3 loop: CASSLGGSLGNTIYF. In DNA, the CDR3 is TGCGCCAGCAGCTTGGGGGGAAGCCTCGGAAACACCATATATTTT.

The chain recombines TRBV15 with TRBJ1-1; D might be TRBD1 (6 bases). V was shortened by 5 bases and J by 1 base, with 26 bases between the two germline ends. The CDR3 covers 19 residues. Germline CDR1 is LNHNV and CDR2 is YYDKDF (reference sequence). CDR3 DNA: TGTGCCACCAGCCGGACTCTTTTTAAGGGGGGCGGCTGGAACACTGAAGCTTTCTTT. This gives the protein CATSRTLFKGGGWNTEAFF. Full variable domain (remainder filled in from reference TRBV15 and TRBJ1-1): DAMVIQNPRYQVTQFGKPVTLSCSQTLNHNVMYWYQQKSSQAPKLLFHYYDKDFNNEADTPDNFQSRRPNTSFCFLDIRSPGLGDTAMYLCATSRTLFKGGGWNTEAFFGQGTRLTVV.